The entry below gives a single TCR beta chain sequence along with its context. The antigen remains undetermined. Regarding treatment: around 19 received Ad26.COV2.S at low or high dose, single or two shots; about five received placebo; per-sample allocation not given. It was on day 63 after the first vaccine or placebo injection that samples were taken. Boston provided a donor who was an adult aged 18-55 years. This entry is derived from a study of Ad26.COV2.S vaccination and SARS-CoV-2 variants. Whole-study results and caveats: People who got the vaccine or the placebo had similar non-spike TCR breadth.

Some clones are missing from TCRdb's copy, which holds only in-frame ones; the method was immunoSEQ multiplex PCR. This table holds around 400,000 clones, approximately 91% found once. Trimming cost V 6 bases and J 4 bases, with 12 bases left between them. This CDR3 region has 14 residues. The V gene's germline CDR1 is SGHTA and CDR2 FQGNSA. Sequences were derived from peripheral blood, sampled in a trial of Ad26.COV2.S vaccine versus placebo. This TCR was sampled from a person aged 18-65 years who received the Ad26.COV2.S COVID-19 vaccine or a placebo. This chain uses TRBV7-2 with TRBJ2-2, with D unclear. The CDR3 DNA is TGTGCCAGCAGAGTAGCTCTACTCACCGGGGAGCTGTTTTTT. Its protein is CASRVALLTGELFF. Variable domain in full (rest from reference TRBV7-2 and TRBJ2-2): GAGVSQSPSNKVTEKGKDVELRCDPISGHTALYWYRQSLGQGLEFLIYFQGNSAPDKSGLPSDRFSAERTGGSVSTLTIQRTQQEDSAVYLCASRVALLTGELFFGEGSRLTVL.